This is a list of T cell receptor beta chains from one sample in a study of patients and donors after allogeneic stem cell transplantation. TCRdb redid the calling of the RT-PCR reads with MiXCR, one entry per CDR3 protein. The top ten hold 50% of the sample, which has around 150,000 distinct CDR3 sequences, over 35% seen once. Material for sequencing was blood, either unsorted or a sorted T cell fraction (not recorded which). These receptors came from a human donor who was either an allogeneic HSCT recipient or a stem cell or donor lymphocyte infusion donor (not recorded which). It is not recorded whose cells these are; they may come from a transplant donor. Both conserved end residues are part of each CDR3. The order of the fields is D gene, V gene, clone size, J gene, CDR3 DNA, CDR3 protein. A D gene is named only where the DNA matches it firmly. Clone sizes are given selectively: once, few, many, or a class where the clone is expanded.

>TRBD1|TRBV3-1|few|TRBJ1-1
TGTGCCAGCAGCCATCTAGGACAGGGCCCCACTGAAGCTTTCTTT
CASSHLGQGPTEAFF
>.|TRBV27|few|TRBJ1-5
TGTGCCAGCAGTTTATCATGGGGATGGCAGCCCCAGCATTTT
CASSLSWGWQPQHF
>.|TRBV4-2|few|TRBJ1-1
TGTGCCAGCAGCCCGGGCCCTGAAGCTTTCTTT
CASSPGPEAFF
>TRBD1|TRBV28|few|TRBJ1-1
TGTGCCAGCAGTCGGACAGGTTCCTGGAACACTGAAGCTTTCTTT
CASSRTGSWNTEAFF
>.|TRBV10-3|.|TRBJ1-2
TGTGCCATCAGTGTAGTCCTGTCCCGGGACTATGGCTACACCTTC
CAISVVLSRDYGYTF
>TRBD2|TRBV20-1|.|TRBJ2-7
TGCAGTGCTAGAGATTGGCGGGGGGCCTACGAGCAGTACTTC
CSARDWRGAYEQYF
>TRBD1|TRBV2|few|TRBJ1-5
TGTGCCAGCATGACAGGGGGCGGCAATCAGCCCCAGCATTTT
CASMTGGGNQPQHF
>TRBD1|TRBV10-3|many|TRBJ2-3
TGTGCCATCAAGGGACAGGGGGCCGCAGATACGCAGTATTTT
CAIKGQGAADTQYF
>.|TRBV20-1|few|TRBJ2-3
TGCAGTGCTAGAGATCAGGTTCAGAGACAGAGCACAGATACGCAGTATTTT
CSARDQVQRQSTDTQYF
>.|TRBV11-3|few|TRBJ2-3
TGTGCCAGCAGCTTAATCGGGGGAGGAGATACGCAGTATTTT
CASSLIGGGDTQYF
>TRBD1|TRBV12-3/TRBV12-4|few|TRBJ1-3
TGTGCCAGCAGTTCGCGGACAGGGCTAGAAAACACCATATATTTT
CASSSRTGLENTIYF
>TRBD1|TRBV5-6|few|TRBJ1-2
TGTGCCAGCAGCACGGGACAGTATGGCTACACCTTC
CASSTGQYGYTF
>TRBD1|TRBV6-5|few|TRBJ1-6
TGTGCCAGCAGGCGGGACAGGGGGATAGATTCACCCCTCCACTTT
CASRRDRGIDSPLHF
>.|TRBV6-5|.|TRBJ2-2
TGTGCCAGCAGTTACGTCTCGGGGCCTGGGATTGGGGAGCTGTTTTTT
CASSYVSGPGIGELFF
>TRBD1|TRBV27|few|TRBJ1-6
TGTGCCACCCGACAGGGGACCCATTCACCCCTCCACTTT
CATRQGTHSPLHF
>.|TRBV5-6|.|TRBJ1-2
TGTGCCAGCAGCTTGGGGGACATTTTTCTCTATGGCTACACCTTC
CASSLGDIFLYGYTF
>TRBD1|TRBV9|few|TRBJ1-1
TGTGCCAGCAGCATCAGGGACAGGGTCTCTGAAGCTTTCTTT
CASSIRDRVSEAFF
>.|TRBV28|.|TRBJ1-5
TGTGCCAGCAGTTTCGAGGGGATCAATCAGCCCCAGCATTTT
CASSFEGINQPQHF
>TRBD1|TRBV6-2/TRBV6-3|.|TRBJ2-7
TGTGCCAGCAGCCCCTTTACGGGACAGCAATACGAGCAGTACTTC
CASSPFTGQQYEQYF
>TRBD1|TRBV15|few|TRBJ1-6
TGTGCCACCAGCAGAGGGGGCAGGGGGCAATCACCCCTCCACTTT
CATSRGGRGQSPLHF
>.|TRBV7-9|many|TRBJ1-5
TGTGCCAGCAGCTTAGGGGCAGGATATCAGCCCCAGCATTTT
CASSLGAGYQPQHF
>.|TRBV12-3/TRBV12-4|.|TRBJ1-1
TGTGCCAGCAGCCCGGGGGCGCTGAACACTGAAGCTTTCTTT
CASSPGALNTEAFF
>TRBD2|TRBV7-3|.|TRBJ2-3
TGTGCCAGCAGCTTAACCGTGCGACTAGCGGGGGGGAAGGCAGATACGCAGTATTTT
CASSLTVRLAGGKADTQYF
>.|TRBV12-3/TRBV12-4|few|TRBJ1-6
TGTGCCAGCAGTCACTTCGATTCACCCCTCCACTTT
CASSHFDSPLHF